This T cell receptor beta chain was profiled in a study of T cells in Graves' hyperthyroidism and ophthalmopathy. TCR beta CDR3 sequences were amplified from RNA transcripts. The TCR CDR3 first-round RT-PCR relied on the HTBI primer set. TCRdb re-called the multiplex PCR reads through MiXCR, storing one row per CDR3 protein. Of about 300,000 distinct CDR3 sequences listed, about 14% were seen once; the top ten hold 7% to 8.5%. This clonotype was counted between two and nine times. Together with thyroid ultrasound, orbital computed tomography, serum thyroxine and TRAb, clinical symptoms were used for diagnoses. A sample of blood taken at first hyperthyroidism diagnosis preceded any ophthalmopathy symptoms. Trimming removed 5 bases from V and 4 bases from J, with 17 bases in between. This CDR3 comprises 16 residues. Per germline, CDR1 SEHNR and CDR2 FQNEAQ (reference sequence).

The source is a woman in her twenties or thirties with Graves' hyperthyroidism that later progressed to Graves' ophthalmopathy. The J gene is TRBJ2-2, the V gene TRBV7-9; weak D call: TRBD2 (6 bases). The specimen sequenced was blood. CDR3 in DNA: TGTGCCAGCAGCCAAGAGGGCATAGCGGTCACCGGGGAGCTGTTTTTT. Amino acids: CASSQEGIAVTGELFF.